Following are 5 T cell receptor beta chains from one sample sequenced in a study of T cells expressing NK-cell markers. TCRdb reworked the 5' RACE reads into one entry per CDR3 protein, no DNA. The sample table includes about 300,000 distinct CDR3 sequences. The specimen sequenced was blood T cells: a sorted CD56 or NKG2C T cell subset, CD4+ or CD8+ T cells, or bulk PBMC T cells (not recorded which). All receptors derive from a woman between 18 and 75 years old in good health.

This chain links TRBV7-9 with TRBJ2-1; TCRdb designates TRBD2, a call that cannot be tested without DNA. Germline V CDR1 and CDR2: SEHNR, FQNEAQ (reference sequence). The CDR3 length is 13 residues. The chain's CDR3 is CASSSGLAGGPFF.

Here the CDR3 reads CASSKCGTSEETQYF. The chain couples TRBV21-1 to TRBJ2-5; absent DNA, TCRdb's TRBD2 call cannot be checked. TRBV21-1 is labeled a pseudogene. The length of the CDR3 is 15 residues.

The rearrangement links TRBV12-3 or TRBV12-4 to TRBJ1-2. The CDR3 runs to 14 residues. CDR3 residues: CASSLSGTVYGYTF.

The CDR3 is CASSSTSGGTETQYF. This chain uses TRBV5-1 with TRBJ2-5; TCRdb picks TRBD2, but there is no DNA to check that call. Germline CDR1 SGHRS, CDR2 YFSETQ. This CDR3 has 15 amino acids.

This rearrangement joins TRBV27 to TRBJ2-7; the TCRdb call, TRBD2, lacks DNA for checking. Germline CDR1 MNHEY, CDR2 SMNVEV (reference sequence). The CDR3 totals 15 residues. The CDR3 sequence is CASSFIGGRGDEQYF.